This passage covers 22 T cell receptor beta chains from one sample sequenced in a study of beta chain features in type 1 diabetes. The sequenced template was cDNA made from the entire isolated RNA. Some clones are missing from TCRdb's copy, which holds only in-frame ones; the method was immunoSEQ multiplex PCR. The sample yields some 410,000 clones, around 10% seen once. The material sequenced was naive CD4+ T cells from blood. These receptors were collected from a woman under 30 in good health.

This clone was counted a few times. Other DNA sequences from this sample encode an identical CDR3 as well. The rearrangement uses TRBV9 and TRBJ2-7; D is uncertain. This CDR3 comprises 14 residues. The V gene lost 0 bases and the J gene lost 6 bases, with 13 bases spanning the gap. CDR1 is SGDLS, CDR2 YYNGEE, per germline. The CDR3 nucleotides read TGTGCCAGCAGCGTAGCTCGGTGTGATGGCGAGCAGTACGTC. Protein: CASSVARCDGEQYV.

The chain links TRBV28 to TRBJ2-2; 14 bases map to TRBD2. Per germline, CDR1 MDHEN and CDR2 SYDVKM. The CDR3 is 17 amino acids. The ends lost 5 bases at V and 9 bases at J; junction bases unmatched: 11. The CDR3: CASSTRWTSGGLRELFF. DNA for the CDR3: TGTGCCAGCAGTACCCGCTGGACTAGCGGGGGGTTGAGGGAGCTGTTTTTT.

This CDR3 is CASSLDPYTEAFF. In nucleotides, the CDR3 is TGTGCCAGCAGCTTGGACCCCTACACTGAAGCTTTCTTT. The chain recombines TRBV5-4 with TRBJ1-1; D is undetermined. Germline values: CDR1 SGHNT, CDR2 YYREEE (reference sequence). The CDR3 extends over 13 amino acids. The V and J ends lost 0 bases and 3 bases respectively, with 6 bases between them.

Remarks on this clone: The same CDR3 can be traced to other DNA sequences in this sample. This rearrangement joins TRBV7-2 to TRBJ2-5; no firm D call. The V and J ends lost 1 base and 5 bases respectively, with 11 bases between them. Germline lookup yields CDR1 SGHTA and CDR2 FQGNSA. CDR3 length equals 14 residues. CDR3 amino acids: CASSLGGPGETQYF. In DNA form, the CDR3 reads TGTGCCAGCAGCTTAGGGGGTCCGGGTGAGACCCAGTACTTC.

The rearrangement uses TRBV11-1 and TRBJ1-1; D gene unclear. This CDR3 is built from 13 residues. Germline CDR1 is SGHAT and CDR2 is FQDESV (reference sequence). With 3 bases removed from V and 0 bases from J, the gap between germline ends came to 5 bases. The CDR3 DNA reads TGTGCCAGCAGCTTGAGTTTGAACACTGAAGCTTTCTTT. Translated: CASSLSLNTEAFF.

The V and J genes are TRBV7-2 and TRBJ2-1, with a possible D match to TRBD1 (6 bases). The CDR3 spans 17 residues. Trimming left V 5 bases short and J 1 base short, with 18 bases between. From germline, CDR1 is SGHTA and CDR2 FQGNSA. The CDR3 DNA reads TGTGCCAGCAGCCCTCCTCGGGGACACCCTTCCTACAATGAGCAGTTCTTC. Encoded protein: CASSPPRGHPSYNEQFF. The entire variable domain, with the rest obtained from reference TRBV7-2 and TRBJ2-1, is as follows: GAGVSQSPSNKVTEKGKDVELRCDPISGHTALYWYRQSLGQGLEFLIYFQGNSAPDKSGLPSDRFSAERTGGSVSTLTIQRTQQEDSAVYLCASSPPRGHPSYNEQFFGPGTRLTVL.

This clone showed up just a few times. Other DNA sequences from this sample encode an identical CDR3 as well. The V gene is TRBV9, the J gene TRBJ1-1; D remains unclear. The CDR3 extends over 13 amino acids. Germline V CDR1 and CDR2: SGDLS, YYNGEE. Trimming took off 0 bases at V and 3 bases at J, with 6 bases between the two ends. CDR3 sequence reads: CASSVAGDTEAFF. DNA for the CDR3: TGTGCCAGCAGCGTAGCTGGGGACACTGAAGCTTTCTTT.

Concerning this clone: A junction end diverges from the germline sequence, so it may reflect a read error. The V and J genes are TRBV10-3 and TRBJ2-5; TRBD2 might be the D (5 bases). The CDR3 extends over 12 amino acids. Germline CDR1 is ENHRY and CDR2 is SYGVKD. DNA for the CDR3: TGTGCCAGCAGTCCGGGATTTACATCCCAGTACTTC. As protein: CASSPGFTSQYF.

The chain links TRBV7-2 to TRBJ2-4; D gene unclear. Trimming shortened V by 6 bases and J by 1 base, and 7 bases separated the two germline ends. CDR3 length: 13 residues. Looked up from germline, CDR1 is SGHTA and CDR2 is FQGNSA. The DNA for the CDR3 is TGTGCCAGCAGGGGTTTCGCCAAAAACATTCAGTACTTC. Translating gives CASRGFAKNIQYF.

In its sample, this clone was seen a few times. The rearrangement links TRBV25-1 to TRBJ1-1; D gene uncertain. This CDR3 has 13 amino acids. With 3 bases removed from V and 3 bases from J, the gap between germline ends came to 8 bases. From germline, CDR1 is MGHDK and CDR2 SYGVNS. The CDR3 protein is CASSERVDTEAFF. In DNA form, the CDR3 reads TGTGCCAGCAGTGAGCGGGTCGACACTGAAGCTTTCTTT. Based on the CDR3 plus reference TRBV25-1 and TRBJ1-1, the full variable domain is EADIYQTPRYLVIGTGKKITLECSQTMGHDKMYWYQQDPGMELHLIHYSYGVNSTEKGDLSSESTVSRIRTEHFPLTLESARPSHTSQYLCASSERVDTEAFFGQGTRLTVV.

This clone was found a few times. The chain has TRBV21-1 and TRBJ2-4; no DNA check was done on the table's D call, TRBD1. TRBV21-1 represents a pseudogene. This CDR3 region has 14 residues. CDR3 loop: CASSNGAHKNIQYF. DNA for the CDR3: TGTGCCAGCAGCAATGGGGCACACAAAAACATTCAGTACTTC.

The rearrangement uses TRBV5-1 and TRBJ2-4, with D possibly being TRBD1 or TRBD2 (6 bases each). The germline CDR1 and CDR2 sequences are SGHRS and YFSETQ. This CDR3 comprises 12 residues. The V end lost 5 bases, the J end lost 8 bases, and 11 bases lay between the germline ends. As DNA, the CDR3 is TGCGCCAGCAGACTGGAGGGGGACATTCAGTACTTC. Translation: CASRLEGDIQYF.

The gene calls are TRBV5-1 and TRBJ2-4; tentatively, D is TRBD1 (6 bases). Germline V CDR1 and CDR2: SGHRS, YFSETQ. The CDR3 length is 13 residues. With 2 bases removed from V and 9 bases from J, the gap between germline ends came to 12 bases. CDR3 in DNA: TGCGCCAGCAGCTTAGGGGGACGGAGCATTCAGTACTTC. Encoded protein: CASSLGGRSIQYF. Drawing the rest from reference TRBV5-1 and TRBJ2-4, the complete variable domain is KAGVTQTPRYLIKTRGQQVTLSCSPISGHRSVSWYQQTPGQGLQFLFEYFSETQRNKGNFPGRFSGRQFSNSRSEMNVSTLELGDSALYLCASSLGGRSIQYFGAGTRLSVL.

The chain couples TRBV15 to TRBJ2-1, with 7 bases lining up with TRBD1. Germline CDR1 reads LNHNV; CDR2 reads YYDKDF (reference sequence). Trimming removed 3 bases from V and 3 bases from J; junction bases left unmatched: 5. This CDR3 spans 15 amino acids. The CDR3 nucleotides are TGTGCCACCAGCAGCCACGGGACAGACTACAATGAGCAGTTCTTC. This gives the protein CATSSHGTDYNEQFF. Full variable domain (rest looked up from reference TRBV15 and TRBJ2-1): DAMVIQNPRYQVTQFGKPVTLSCSQTLNHNVMYWYQQKSSQAPKLLFHYYDKDFNNEADTPDNFQSRRPNTSFCFLDIRSPGLGDTAMYLCATSSHGTDYNEQFFGPGTRLTVL.

This clone was counted only a few times. The genes are TRBV30 and TRBJ1-1; weak D call: TRBD1 (5 bases). The germline CDR1 and CDR2 sequences are GTSNPN and SVGIG (reference sequence). V was cut by 0 bases and J by 1 base, with 9 bases left in between. This CDR3 has 14 residues. This chain's CDR3 is CAWSVSRANTEAFF. CDR3 DNA: TGTGCCTGGAGTGTAAGCAGGGCGAACACTGAAGCTTTCTTT. The full variable domain, completed using reference TRBV30 and TRBJ1-1, is SQTIHQWPATLVQPVGSPLSLECTVEGTSNPNLYWYRQAAGRGLQLLFYSVGIGQISSEVPQNLSASRPQDRQFILSSKKLLLSDSGFYLCAWSVSRANTEAFFGQGTRLTVV.

This clone has more than one count but fewer than ten. The CDR3 reads CASRGRTGERYEQYF. DNA for the CDR3: TGTGCCAGCAGGGGGAGGACAGGCGAACGCTACGAGCAGTACTTC. V usage is TRBV7-9 and J usage is TRBJ2-7; perhaps TRBD1 as D (7 bases). CDR1 is SEHNR and CDR2 is FQNEAQ in the germline V gene (reference sequence). The CDR3 runs 15 residues. Trimming left V 6 bases short and J 3 bases short, with 18 bases between. The full variable domain, with the rest looked up from reference TRBV7-9 and TRBJ2-7, is DTGVSQNPRHKITKRGQNVTFRCDPISEHNRLYWYRQTLGQGPEFLTYFQNEAQLEKSRLLSDRFSAERPKGSFSTLEIQRTEQGDSAMYLCASRGRTGERYEQYFGPGTRLTVT.

This clone was detected a few times. This chain links TRBV7-9 with TRBJ1-6, with 9 nucleotides matching TRBD1. Germline CDR1 reads SEHNR; CDR2 reads FQNEAQ (reference sequence). This CDR3 spans 12 amino acids. Unmatched junction bases numbered 0, after V lost 8 bases and J lost 7 bases. The chain's CDR3 is CASGTGNSPLHF. DNA of the CDR3: TGTGCCAGCGGGACAGGGAATTCACCCCTCCACTTT.

This chain links TRBV19 with TRBJ2-5, with D tentatively TRBD1 (6 bases). The CDR3 consists of 13 residues. The germline CDR1 and CDR2 sequences are LNHDA and SQIVND (reference sequence). Trimming cost V 6 bases and J 1 base, with 9 bases left between them. The CDR3 sequence is CASRRGSQETQYF. The CDR3 DNA sequence: TGTGCCAGTAGAAGGGGGTCCCAAGAGACCCAGTACTTC.

The chain is built from TRBV9 and TRBJ1-2, with 7 bases matching TRBD1. V lost 4 bases, J lost 1 base, and 7 bases stayed unmatched. The CDR3 has 15 residues. Germline CDR1 reads SGDLS; CDR2 reads YYNGEE. The CDR3 DNA reads TGTGCCAGCAGCCCCCGACAGGGTTTTAACTATGGCTACACCTTC. Translation: CASSPRQGFNYGYTF.

The chain links TRBV14 to TRBJ1-2; 8 nucleotides match TRBD1. This CDR3 spans 14 amino acids. V was clipped by 4 bases and J by 4 bases; unmatched bases: 5. Germline values: CDR1 SGHDN, CDR2 FVKESK. CDR3 nucleotides: TGTGCCAGCAGCCCAAGACAGGGGCCCTATGGCTACACCTTC. Translating it yields CASSPRQGPYGYTF.

This clone was seen more than once but under ten times. The chain carries TRBV7-2 and TRBJ2-5; D unclear. Germline assignment: CDR1 SGHTA and CDR2 FQGNSA. The CDR3 consists of 15 residues. V dropped 1 base and J dropped 5 bases, with 14 bases sitting between them. The CDR3 DNA sequence: TGTGCCAGCAGCTTAGTTGTGGTGGCTAGTGAGACCCAGTACTTC. This gives the protein CASSLVVVASETQYF.

This clone occurred a few times. The rearrangement links TRBV29-1 to TRBJ2-2, with D perhaps TRBD1 (6 bases). The CDR3 contains 13 residues. The germline V gene encodes CDR1 SQVTM and CDR2 ANQGSEA. The V end was cut by 7 bases, the J end by 6 bases, with 15 bases between. The DNA for the CDR3 is TGCAGCGCCGGACAGTCCGGGGCCGGGGAGCTGTTTTTT. Translating it yields CSAGQSGAGELFF.